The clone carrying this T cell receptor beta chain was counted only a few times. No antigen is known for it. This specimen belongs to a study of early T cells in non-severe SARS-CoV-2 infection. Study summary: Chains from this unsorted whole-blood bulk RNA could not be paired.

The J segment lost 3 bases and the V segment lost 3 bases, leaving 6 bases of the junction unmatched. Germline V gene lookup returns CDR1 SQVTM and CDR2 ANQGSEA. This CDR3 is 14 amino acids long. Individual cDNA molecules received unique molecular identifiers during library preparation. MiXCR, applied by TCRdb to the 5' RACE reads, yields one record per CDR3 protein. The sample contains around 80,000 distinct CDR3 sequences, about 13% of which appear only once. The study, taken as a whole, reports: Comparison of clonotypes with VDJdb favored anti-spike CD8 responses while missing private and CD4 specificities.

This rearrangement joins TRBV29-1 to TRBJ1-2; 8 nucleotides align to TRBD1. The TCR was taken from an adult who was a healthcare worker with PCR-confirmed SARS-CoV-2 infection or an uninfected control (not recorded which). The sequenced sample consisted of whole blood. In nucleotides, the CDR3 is TGCAGCGTTGAGCCCAGGGGGCGTCACTATGGCTACACCTTC. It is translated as CSVEPRGRHYGYTF. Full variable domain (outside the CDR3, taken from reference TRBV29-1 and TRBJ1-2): SAVISQKPSRDICQRGTSLTIQCQVDSQVTMMFWYRQQPGQSLTLIATANQGSEATYESGFVIDKFPISRPNLTFSTLTVSNMSPEDSSIYLCSVEPRGRHYGYTFGSGTRLTVV.